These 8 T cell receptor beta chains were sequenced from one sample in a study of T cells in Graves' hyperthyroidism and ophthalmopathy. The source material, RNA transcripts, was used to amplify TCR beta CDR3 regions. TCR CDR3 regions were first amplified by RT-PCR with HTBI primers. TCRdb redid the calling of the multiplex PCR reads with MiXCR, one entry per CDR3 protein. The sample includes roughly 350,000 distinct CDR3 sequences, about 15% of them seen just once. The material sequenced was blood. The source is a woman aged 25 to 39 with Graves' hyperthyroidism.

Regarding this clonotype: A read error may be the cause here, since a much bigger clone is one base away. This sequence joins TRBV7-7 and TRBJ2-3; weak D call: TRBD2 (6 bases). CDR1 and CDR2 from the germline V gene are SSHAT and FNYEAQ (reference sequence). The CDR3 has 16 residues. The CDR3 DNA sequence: TGTGCTAGCGGCTTGCATGGCCCAGGAGGCACAGATACGCAGTATTTT. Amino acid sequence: CASGLHGPGGTDTQYF. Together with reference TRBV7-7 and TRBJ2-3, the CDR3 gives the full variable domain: GAGVSQSPRYKVTKRGQDVTLRCDPISSHATLYWYQQALGQGPEFLTYFNYEAQPDKSGLPSDRFSAERPEGSISTLTIQRTEQRDSAMYRCASGLHGPGGTDTQYFGPGTRLTVL.

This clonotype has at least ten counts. CDR3 region: CSVSGPSVSETQYF. The CDR3 DNA sequence: TGCAGCGTTTCTGGGCCGTCCGTGTCGGAGACCCAGTACTTC. The chain recombines TRBV29-1 with TRBJ2-5; D uncertain. The CDR3 runs to 14 residues. CDR1 and CDR2 from the germline V gene are SQVTM and ANQGSEA. Between the trimmed V and J ends, which lost 5 bases and 5 bases, there was a span of 18 bases. Full variable domain (rest looked up from reference TRBV29-1 and TRBJ2-5): SAVISQKPSRDICQRGTSLTIQCQVDSQVTMMFWYRQQPGQSLTLIATANQGSEATYESGFVIDKFPISRPNLTFSTLTVSNMSPEDSSIYLCSVSGPSVSETQYFGPGTRLLVL.

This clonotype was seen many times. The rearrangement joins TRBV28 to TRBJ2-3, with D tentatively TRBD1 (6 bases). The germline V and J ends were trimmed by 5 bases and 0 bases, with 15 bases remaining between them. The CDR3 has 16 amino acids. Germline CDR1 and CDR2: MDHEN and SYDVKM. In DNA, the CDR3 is TGTGCCAGCAGTCACGGGAAGACAGGAAGCACAGATACGCAGTATTTT. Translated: CASSHGKTGSTDTQYF.

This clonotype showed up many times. CDR3 sequence: CASSESAGVYEQYF. CDR3 sequence (DNA): TGTGCCAGCAGTGAATCAGCGGGAGTGTACGAGCAGTACTTC. The V and J genes are TRBV6-1 and TRBJ2-7; TRBD2 matches at 8 bases. V dropped 2 bases and J dropped 4; count of bases not matched to a gene: 4. CDR3 length: 14 amino acids. The V gene's germline CDR1 is MNHNS and CDR2 SASEGT.

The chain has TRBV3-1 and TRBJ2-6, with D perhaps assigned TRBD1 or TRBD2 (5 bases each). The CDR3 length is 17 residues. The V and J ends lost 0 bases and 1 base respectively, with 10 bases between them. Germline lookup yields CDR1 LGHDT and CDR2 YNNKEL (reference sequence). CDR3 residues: CASSQEIGASGANVLTF. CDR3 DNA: TGTGCCAGCAGCCAAGAGATCGGGGCGTCTGGGGCCAACGTCCTGACTTTC. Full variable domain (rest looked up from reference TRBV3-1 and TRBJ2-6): DTAVSQTPKYLVTQMGNDKSIKCEQNLGHDTMYWYKQDSKKFLKIMFSYNNKELIINETVPNRFSPKSPDKAHLNLHINSLELGDSAVYFCASSQEIGASGANVLTFGAGSRLTVL.

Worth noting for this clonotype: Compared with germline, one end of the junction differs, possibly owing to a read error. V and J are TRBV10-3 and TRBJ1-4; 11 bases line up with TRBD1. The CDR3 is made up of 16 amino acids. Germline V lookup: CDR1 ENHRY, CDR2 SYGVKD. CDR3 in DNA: TGTGCCGCCCGAAAAGGACAGGGGGCGGCGGGGGAAAAACTGCTTTTT. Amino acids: CAARKGQGAAGEKLLF.

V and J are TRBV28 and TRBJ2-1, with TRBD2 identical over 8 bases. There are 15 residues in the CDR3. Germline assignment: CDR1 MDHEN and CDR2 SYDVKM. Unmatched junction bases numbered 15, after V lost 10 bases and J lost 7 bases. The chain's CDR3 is CAIYTTRGGGNEQFF. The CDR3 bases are TGTGCCATTTACACCACCCGGGGGGGGGGTAATGAGCAGTTCTTC.

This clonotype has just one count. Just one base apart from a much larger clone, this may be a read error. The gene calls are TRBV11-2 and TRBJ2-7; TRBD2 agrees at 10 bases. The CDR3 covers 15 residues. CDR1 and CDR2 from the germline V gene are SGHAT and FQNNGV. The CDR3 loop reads CASSPASGSVYDQYF. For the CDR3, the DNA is TGTGCCAGCAGCCCCGCTAGCGGGAGTGTATACGATCAGTACTTC.